The T cell receptor beta chain described here comes from a study of T cells in Graves' hyperthyroidism and ophthalmopathy. This clonotype was recorded many times. Amplified TCR beta CDR3 regions came from RNA transcripts. Primed by the HTBI set, a first-round RT-PCR was run on the TCR CDR3. In TCRdb, the multiplex PCR reads were re-called with MiXCR into one record per CDR3 protein. Among hundreds of thousands of distinct CDR3 sequences listed, 20% were seen once. The CDR3 length is 11 residues. Losses at the gene ends were 5 bases for V and 6 bases for J; bases not matched to a gene: 3. The V gene's germline CDR1 is SQVTM and CDR2 ANQGSEA.

What was sequenced was blood. The clonotype was recovered from a man aged 35-49 years with Graves' ophthalmopathy. This chain connects TRBV29-1 to TRBJ2-7; TRBD1 agrees at 8 bases. This CDR3 is CSVQGAGEQYF. DNA of the CDR3: TGCAGCGTTCAGGGGGCTGGCGAGCAGTACTTC.